This TCR beta chain originates from a study of control samples from healthy donors and cancer patients. Trimming at V came to 3 bases and at J to 4 bases, leaving 1 base not matched to a gene. The CDR3 covers 13 residues. Per germline, CDR1 MDHEN and CDR2 SYDVKM. The repertoire was sequenced with immunoSEQ multiplex PCR; TCRdb's copy has only in-frame clones and lacks some. Found here are some 80,000 clones, almost 95% of them singletons; the top ten hold 5.8%. The gene calls are TRBV28 and TRBJ1-1; 8 positions agree with TRBD1. The material sequenced was blood. The sequence came from a woman in her sixties in good health. The DNA for the CDR3 is TGTGCCAGCAGTTTTACAGGGGGCACTGAAGCTTTCTTT. Amino acids: CASSFTGGTEAFF. Supplemented by reference TRBV28 and TRBJ1-1, the full variable domain reads DVKVTQSSRYLVKRTGEKVFLECVQDMDHENMFWYRQDPGLGLRLIYFSYDVKMKEKGDIPEGYSVSREKKERFSLILESASTNQTSMYLCASSFTGGTEAFFGQGTRLTVV.